These 30 T cell receptor beta chains originate from one sample sequenced in a study of blood T cells in healthy people across ages. A J-beta primer mix and a sample-barcoded 5' primer were used in a second PCR of roughly 6 to 12 cycles. TCRdb passed the 5' RACE reads through MiXCR, listing each CDR3 protein once. The sample has fewer than 1,000,000 distinct CDR3 sequences, 46% seen once; the top ten hold roughly 20%. Sequenced: blood. The receptors come from a man older than 75 in good health.

On this clonotype: A much larger clone lies a single base off, so this may be a read error. This sequence joins TRBV29-1 and TRBJ2-5; D unclear. CDR1 and CDR2 from the germline V gene are SQVTM and ANQGSEA. This CDR3 comprises 12 residues. The germline V and J ends were trimmed by 4 bases and 0 bases, with 6 bases remaining between them. As DNA, the CDR3 is TGCAGCGTTGCCAGGAACCAAGAGACCCAGTACTTC. Its protein product is CSVARNQETQYF.

This clonotype was found once. The CDR3 DNA follows: TGCAGCGCCTTATTCTTAACAGGGCTCTTGGCTGGGGCCAACGTCCTGACTTTC. As protein: CSALFLTGLLAGANVLTF. The rearrangement joins TRBV29-1 to TRBJ2-6; D is perhaps TRBD1 (6 bases). Between the trimmed V and J ends, which lost 7 bases and 2 bases, there was a span of 24 bases. CDR1 is SQVTM, CDR2 ANQGSEA, per germline. The CDR3 is 18 amino acids.

Turning to this clonotype: One base away lies a much larger clone, so this may be a sequencing read error. The gene calls are TRBV6-5 and TRBJ2-3; 7 bases are a match to TRBD2. Germline V gives CDR1 MNHEY, CDR2 SVGAGI. The J segment lost 3 bases and the V segment lost 5 bases, leaving 11 bases of the junction unmatched. CDR3 length: 16 amino acids. CDR3 nucleotides: TGTGCCAGCAGTCACGAACTAGCGCCAGGAACAGATACGCAGTATTTT. Translating it yields CASSHELAPGTDTQYF.

This clonotype was seen at least ten times. The chain uses TRBV5-1 and TRBJ2-1; the match to TRBD1 covers 9 bases. This CDR3 spans 14 amino acids. The V segment lost 0 bases and the J segment 9 bases; nucleotides outside the gene matches: 4. Germline-derived CDR1 and CDR2 are SGHRS and YFSETQ. This CDR3 reads CASSLGGQGGEQFF. DNA for the CDR3: TGCGCCAGCAGCTTGGGGGGACAGGGCGGTGAGCAGTTCTTC.

The chain has TRBV7-3 and TRBJ2-1; 8 nucleotides line up with TRBD1. This CDR3 region has 13 residues. The V segment lost 5 bases and the J segment 13 bases; nucleotides outside the gene matches: 10. Germline loops: CDR1 SGHTA, CDR2 FQGTGA. Written as DNA, the CDR3 is TGTGCCAGCAGCCCAAGTGGACAGGGACGACAGTTCTTC. Its translation is CASSPSGQGRQFF.

The chain recombines TRBV20-1 with TRBJ2-5; D remains ambiguous. The length of the CDR3 is 11 residues. CDR1 and CDR2 from the germline V gene are DFQATT and SNEGSKA (reference sequence). V was cut by 6 bases and J by 2 bases, with 7 bases left in between. The CDR3 DNA reads TGCAGTGCCCACCGTCAAGAGACCCAGTACTTC. It is translated as CSAHRQETQYF.

The V call is TRBV29-1, the J call TRBJ1-2, with 7 bases identical to TRBD1. The CDR3 is 13 residues long. Germline V lookup: CDR1 SQVTM, CDR2 ANQGSEA. V lost 6 bases and J lost 2; bases outside the gene matches: 6. CDR3 region: CSVRDSRNYGYTF. DNA for the CDR3: TGCAGCGTCCGGGACAGCAGAAACTATGGCTACACCTTC.

This clonotype has just a few counts. The chain has TRBV5-1 and TRBJ2-1, with 11 bases matching TRBD1. The CDR3 runs 15 residues. Per germline, CDR1 SGHRS and CDR2 YFSETQ. With V trimmed by 2 bases and J by 8 bases, 6 bases remained unmatched. CDR3 nucleotides: TGCGCCAGCAGCTTAGGACAGGGGGCTCTGGATGAGCAGTTCTTC. Translated, it gives CASSLGQGALDEQFF.

CDR3 loop: CSVLLAEGGASYEQYF. The CDR3 DNA is TGCAGCGTTCTACTAGCGGAAGGAGGAGCGTCCTACGAGCAGTACTTC. V and J are TRBV29-1 and TRBJ2-7; TRBD2 matches at 8 bases. CDR1 is SQVTM, CDR2 ANQGSEA, per germline. The CDR3 runs to 16 residues. Trimming took 5 bases from V and 1 from J; bases not matched to a gene: 13.

A remark on this clonotype: One junction end does not reproduce the germline sequence, and a read error may be involved. This chain uses TRBV28 with TRBJ2-1; tentatively, D is TRBD2 (5 bases). In germline, CDR1 is MDHEN, CDR2 SYDVKM. The CDR3 is made up of 17 amino acids. CDR3 amino acids: CAGRTFVYRSSYNEQFF. The CDR3 nucleotides are TGTGCCGGCAGGACTTTCGTCTACCGGAGCTCCTACAATGAGCAGTTCTTC.

The V call is TRBV7-2, the J call TRBJ1-2, with D hard to call. This CDR3 has 11 amino acids. Looked up from germline, CDR1 is SGHTA and CDR2 is FQGNSA. V dropped 3 bases and J dropped 13 bases, with 12 bases sitting between them. The CDR3 DNA is TGTGCCAGCAGCTTGGTCCCTGCGGTCACCTTC. Translated, it gives CASSLVPAVTF.

In this sample, this clonotype turned up a few times. This sequence joins TRBV15 and TRBJ2-3, with TRBD2 as a possible D gene (6 bases). Trimming took 0 bases from V and 4 from J, leaving 14 bases between them. The germline V gene encodes CDR1 LNHNV and CDR2 YYDKDF (reference sequence). The CDR3 loop spans 16 amino acids. This CDR3 is CATSREAGSNADTQYF. In DNA form, the CDR3 reads TGTGCCACCAGCAGAGAGGCCGGGAGTAACGCAGATACGCAGTATTTT.

This clonotype was counted only a few times. One end of the junction fails to match germline, which may point to a read error. The V gene is TRBV12-3 or TRBV12-4, the J gene TRBJ2-7, with D possibly TRBD2 on 6 matching bases. CDR3 size: 14 residues. The CDR3: CASSLAAPFDEQYF. The CDR3, as DNA: TGTGCCAGCAGCTTAGCGGCCCCCTTTGACGAGCAGTACTTC.

The chain combines TRBV20-1 with TRBJ2-5; 10 nucleotides match TRBD2. The CDR3 is made up of 15 amino acids. The germline CDR1 and CDR2 sequences are DFQATT and SNEGSKA (reference sequence). The ends lost 6 bases at V and 3 bases at J; junction bases unmatched: 10. CDR3 loop: CSAKGLAGVEETQYF. The CDR3 coding sequence is TGCAGTGCAAAAGGCCTAGCGGGAGTTGAAGAGACCCAGTACTTC.

As concerns this clonotype: The junction does not match germline at one end; this may be a read error. DNA of the CDR3: TGCAGCGCTAGAGTAGGAGCGGGAGTGAGATATACGCAGTATTTT. Protein: CSARVGAGVRYTQYF. The gene calls are TRBV20-1 and TRBJ2-3, with 8 bases lining up with TRBD2. The CDR3 contains 15 residues. Germline CDR1 and CDR2: DFQATT and SNEGSKA (reference sequence).

The CDR3 protein is CARRDSNDNEQFF. The CDR3 DNA sequence: TGTGCCAGGAGGGACAGCAACGACAATGAGCAGTTCTTC. The V gene is TRBV10-3, the J gene TRBJ2-1; D perhaps matches TRBD1 (7 bases). CDR3 length: 13 residues. V lost 10 bases and J 5 bases, leaving 15 bases between the germline ends. Germline V lookup: CDR1 ENHRY, CDR2 SYGVKD.

The DNA for the CDR3 is TGTGCCAGCGCCCGGGCGCGGATAGGTTACGAGCAGTACTTC. Translating it yields CASARARIGYEQYF. This chain links TRBV6-5 with TRBJ2-4, with D unresolved. The closer fit of TRBJ2-7 to the DNA end suggests the J call may be wrong. The CDR3 is made up of 14 amino acids. Germline V lookup: CDR1 MNHEY, CDR2 SVGAGI.

V is TRBV27 and J is TRBJ2-1; 7 positions match TRBD2. Germline-derived CDR1 and CDR2 are MNHEY and SMNVEV (reference sequence). This CDR3 has 14 amino acids. J lost 9 bases, V lost 0 bases, and 5 bases had no gene match. CDR3: CASSLSIGGSEQFF. The DNA of the CDR3 is TGTGCCAGCAGTTTATCGATTGGCGGGAGTGAGCAGTTCTTC.

The CDR3 loop reads CASSFTLTGELFF. CDR3 nucleotides: TGTGCCAGCAGCTTTACTCTCACCGGGGAGCTGTTTTTT. The chain links TRBV5-5 to TRBJ2-2; no definite D call. Trimming shortened V by 2 bases and J by 4 bases, and 6 bases separated the two germline ends. The germline V gene has CDR1 SGHKS and CDR2 YYEKEE (reference sequence). The CDR3 is made up of 13 amino acids.

This clonotype was counted only a few times. The chain carries TRBV20-1 and TRBJ2-7; 13 bases fit TRBD2. Germline assignment: CDR1 DFQATT and CDR2 SNEGSKA (reference sequence). This CDR3 is 17 amino acids long. V lost 1 base, J lost 0 bases, and 6 bases stayed unmatched. The CDR3, as DNA: TGCAGTGCTAGAGTCGTTACTAGCGGGAGGGCCTCCTACGAGCAGTACTTC. Encoded protein: CSARVVTSGRASYEQYF.

This clonotype has at least ten counts. The chain is built from TRBV5-4 and TRBJ2-7; 10 nucleotides agree with TRBD1. This CDR3 contains 13 residues. The V and J ends lost 3 bases and 7 bases, in that order; junction bases with no gene match: 4. From germline, CDR1 is SGHNT and CDR2 YYREEE (reference sequence). CDR3 sequence: CASSYDRGQEQYF. The CDR3 DNA reads as TGTGCCAGCAGCTATGACAGGGGGCAGGAGCAGTACTTC.

About this clonotype: The junction differs from germline at one of its ends, possibly a read error. The gene calls are TRBV7-2 and TRBJ2-5; D is possibly TRBD2 (6 bases). The germline V gene encodes CDR1 SGHTA and CDR2 FQGNSA. The CDR3 is 16 residues long. In DNA, the CDR3 is TGTGCCAGCGGCTTAACCGGTCGGAGAGGAGGGGAGACCCAGTACTTC. Its protein is CASGLTGRRGGETQYF.

The CDR3 sequence: CASSLGHSKNIQYF. In DNA form, the CDR3 reads TGTGCCAGCAGCTTGGGGCATTCCAAAAACATTCAGTACTTC. J is TRBJ2-4 and V is TRBV7-2; possibly TRBD1 for D (5 bases). Looked up from germline, CDR1 is SGHTA and CDR2 is FQGNSA. CDR3 length: 14 amino acids. V gave up 3 bases and J gave up 2 bases, with 8 bases separating them.

This chain joins TRBV3-1 and TRBJ2-3; 8 bases are shared with TRBD1. Per the germline V gene, CDR1 is LGHDT and CDR2 is YNNKEL (reference sequence). This CDR3 has 13 residues. Trimming took 2 bases from V and 8 from J; bases not matched to a gene: 3. The CDR3 nucleotides read TGTGCCAGCAGCCAATCGGACAGGGCTACGCAGTATTTT. Its protein is CASSQSDRATQYF.

This clonotype was seen repeatedly, ten times or more. The rearrangement joins TRBV6-4 to TRBJ2-6; TRBD1 might be the D (6 bases). CDR1 MRHNA and CDR2 SNTAGT come from the germline V gene. CDR3 size: 14 residues. Between the trimmed V and J ends, which lost 6 bases and 0 bases, there was a span of 6 bases. The CDR3 reads CASRDSSGANVLTF. For the CDR3, the DNA is TGTGCCAGCAGGGACAGCTCTGGGGCCAACGTCCTGACTTTC.

The chain carries TRBV3-1 and TRBJ2-3; 14 positions match TRBD2. Germline CDR1 LGHDT, CDR2 YNNKEL (reference sequence). V trimming: 1 base; J trimming: 0 bases; junction bases outside the gene matches: 3. The length of the CDR3 is 18 residues. The CDR3: CASSQGLAGGLSTDTQYF. CDR3 DNA sequence: TGTGCCAGCAGCCAAGGACTAGCGGGAGGGCTGAGCACAGATACGCAGTATTTT.

The sample holds a few counts of this clonotype. This chain links TRBV30 with TRBJ2-5; TRBD2 matches at 11 bases. Per the germline V gene, CDR1 is GTSNPN and CDR2 is SVGIG (reference sequence). J gave up 5 bases and V 1 base, and 9 bases lay outside the gene matches. The length of the CDR3 is 16 residues. CDR3 nucleotide sequence: TGTGCCTGGAGTGGGTTTTTAGCGGGAGGGCTGGAGACCCAGTACTTC. Translation: CAWSGFLAGGLETQYF.

The chain employs TRBV15 and TRBJ1-5, with D maybe TRBD1 (5 bases). Germline CDR1 is LNHNV and CDR2 is YYDKDF (reference sequence). The V end lost 1 base, the J end lost 4 bases, and 11 bases lay between the germline ends. CDR3 length: 15 amino acids. CDR3 coding DNA: TGTGCCACCAGCAGAGGCGGGCAGGGTAATCAGCCCCAGCATTTT. The encoded protein is CATSRGGQGNQPQHF.

This clonotype was picked up a small number of times. This chain links TRBV12-3 or TRBV12-4 with TRBJ2-3; the match to TRBD2 covers 8 bases. With V trimmed by 2 bases and J by 2 bases, 6 bases remained unmatched. The CDR3 runs to 16 residues. Here the CDR3 reads CASSLSSGRNTDTQYF. The CDR3 DNA reads as TGTGCCAGCAGTTTATCGAGCGGGAGAAACACAGATACGCAGTATTTT.

This chain links TRBV11-2 with TRBJ2-7; 7 positions agree with TRBD1. CDR1 is SGHAT, CDR2 FQNNGV, per germline. V lost 7 bases, J lost 3 bases, and 15 bases stayed unmatched. The CDR3 extends over 16 amino acids. This CDR3 is CASKNRQGWVSYEQYF. CDR3 in DNA: TGTGCCAGCAAAAACAGACAGGGATGGGTGAGCTACGAGCAGTACTTC.